This T cell receptor beta chain was captured in a study of blood T cell repertoires in COVID-19. Some clones are missing from TCRdb's copy, which holds only in-frame ones; the method was immunoSEQ multiplex PCR. The repertoire has approximately 100,000 clones, approximately 87% of them found once; the top ten carry around 15%. The V gene lost 9 bases and the J gene lost 6 bases, with 22 bases spanning the gap. The length of the CDR3 is 14 residues. Germline V gene lookup returns CDR1 SGHRS and CDR2 YFSETQ. This clone was recorded only once. The sequence came from a woman aged 65 to 85 with acute or convalescent COVID-19. The sequencing input was peripheral blood. The V gene is TRBV5-1, the J gene TRBJ2-7; a possible D gene is TRBD2 (5 bases). CDR3 region: CAIKLGLKRGEQYV. The CDR3 nucleotides read TGCGCCATCAAACTCGGACTCAAAAGAGGCGAGCAGTACGTC.